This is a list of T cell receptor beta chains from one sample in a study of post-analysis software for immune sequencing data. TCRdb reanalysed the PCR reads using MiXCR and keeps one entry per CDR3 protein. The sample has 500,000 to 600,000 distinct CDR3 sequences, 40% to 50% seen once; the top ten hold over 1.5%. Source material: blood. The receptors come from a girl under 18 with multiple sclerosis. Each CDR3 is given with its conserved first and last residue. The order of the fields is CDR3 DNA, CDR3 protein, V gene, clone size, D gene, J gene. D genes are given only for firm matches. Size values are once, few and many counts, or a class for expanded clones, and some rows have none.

TGCAGTGCCCCTGGAGGGGCTTCCTCCTTTAGCTCCTACAATGAGCAGTTCTTC	CSAPGGASSFSSYNEQFF	TRBV20-1	-	-	TRBJ2-1
TGCAGTGCTAGGGGACAGGGGGCGCGGTACGAGCAGTACTTC	CSARGQGARYEQYF	TRBV20-1	few	TRBD1	TRBJ2-7
TGTGCCAGCAGCTTAATCGTGAGAGGAGAGCAGTACTTC	CASSLIVRGEQYF	TRBV7-3	-	-	TRBJ2-7
TGCGCCAGCAGCCCCGGGACACATAGCAATCAGCCCCAGCATTTT	CASSPGTHSNQPQHF	TRBV4-1	-	-	TRBJ1-5
TGCGCCAGCTGTCCCACACCAACTAATGAAAAACTGTTTTTT	CASCPTPTNEKLFF	TRBV5-1	-	-	TRBJ1-4
TGCGCCAGCAGCTTGGAGCTAGCGGGAGTAGGAAATGAGCAGTTCTTC	CASSLELAGVGNEQFF	TRBV5-1	-	TRBD2	TRBJ2-1
TGTGCCAGCGGCGTGGGGGAGGTCGCAGATACGCAGTATTTT	CASGVGEVADTQYF	TRBV7-9	-	-	TRBJ2-3
TGTGCCATCAGACAGAACGACGGGGGCTATAGCTACACCTTC	CAIRQNDGGYSYTF	TRBV10-3	-	-	TRBJ1-2
TGCGCCAGCAGCTTGGTCGTCAGTTCCATGAACACTGAAGCTTTCTTT	CASSLVVSSMNTEAFF	TRBV5-1	-	-	TRBJ1-1
TGTGCCAGCAGCTTTGAGGGGGTCCAAGAGACCCAGTACTTC	CASSFEGVQETQYF	TRBV7-8	-	-	TRBJ2-5
TGTGCCAGTTACAGGGAGCCACAAGAGACCCAGTACTTC	CASYREPQETQYF	TRBV28	-	-	TRBJ2-5
TGCGCCAGCAGCTTGCGGGTAGGGAACACTGAAGCTTTCTTT	CASSLRVGNTEAFF	TRBV5-1	-	-	TRBJ1-1
TGCGTCAGCAGCTTGAGAACAGGGGGATACGAGCAGTACTTC	CVSSLRTGGYEQYF	TRBV5-1	-	TRBD1	TRBJ2-7
TGTGCCAGCAGTGAAGTCTACGAGCAGTACTTC	CASSEVYEQYF	TRBV25-1	many	-	TRBJ2-7
TGTGCCAGCAGGGCGACAGGGGTGGGCCTTGGCTACACCTTC	CASRATGVGLGYTF	TRBV12-3/TRBV12-4	few	TRBD1	TRBJ1-2
TGTGCCAGCACCCTAGGGTTTAATGAGCAGTTCTTC	CASTLGFNEQFF	TRBV7-2	few	-	TRBJ2-1
TGTGCCAGCAGTGAGGGTCAGGGAGGCTACACCTTC	CASSEGQGGYTF	TRBV12-3/TRBV12-4	few	-	TRBJ1-2
TGTGCCAGCATAGGGGACTACGAGCAGTACTTC	CASIGDYEQYF	TRBV6-5	-	-	TRBJ2-7
TGCAGTGCTACGAGGGGAGGCGAGCAGTACTTC	CSATRGGEQYF	TRBV20-1	-	-	TRBJ2-7
TGTGCCAGCAGCCCCAGTCGGTGGGGGTTCGAAGGGACGGAGCAGTACTTC	CASSPSRWGFEGTEQYF	TRBV12-3/TRBV12-4	-	-	TRBJ2-7
TGTGCCACCAGTGATGAAGGCCTGGAGCAGTACTTC	CATSDEGLEQYF	TRBV24-1	-	-	TRBJ2-7
TGTGCCAGCAGTTACTCCATCCGACGAAATGAGCAGTTCTTC	CASSYSIRRNEQFF	TRBV6-2/TRBV6-3	-	-	TRBJ2-1
TGTGCCACCAGTGATTTGTCGGGGGCCGATGGCTACACCTTC	CATSDLSGADGYTF	TRBV24-1	few	-	TRBJ1-2
TGCGCCAGCAGAGGCAGCTCGGCCGAGCAGTACTTC	CASRGSSAEQYF	TRBV5-1	-	-	TRBJ2-7
TGTGCCATCAGCGCCGGGACAGGGGGCGACGAGCAGTACTTC	CAISAGTGGDEQYF	TRBV10-3	-	TRBD1	TRBJ2-7
TGTGCCAGTGGGAGAAGGGTAGATACGCAGTATTTT	CASGRRVDTQYF	TRBV3-1	-	-	TRBJ2-3
TGTGCCACCGGTAATCCAGGGTTGCAAGAGACCCAGTACTTC	CATGNPGLQETQYF	TRBV24-1	few	-	TRBJ2-5
TGCGCCAGCAGCCAAGTACAGGGTGGTGCAGATACGCAGTATTTT	CASSQVQGGADTQYF	TRBV4-1	few	-	TRBJ2-3
TGCAGCGTTGAACAGGGGGCAAGGACTGAAGCTTTCTTT	CSVEQGARTEAFF	TRBV29-1	-	TRBD1	TRBJ1-1
TGTGCCAGCAGCCGCCAGGACGATGAGCAGTTCTTC	CASSRQDDEQFF	TRBV11-3	-	-	TRBJ2-1
TGCAGCGCTGAAGATCTGCGGCTTGGTGGCTACACCTTC	CSAEDLRLGGYTF	TRBV29-1	-	-	TRBJ1-2
TGTGCCAGCAGCTCGGTCGACAGCCAGCAGTACTTC	CASSSVDSQQYF	TRBV7-2	few	-	TRBJ2-7
TGCAGTGCTAGAGTGGGTAGCGGGAGAAATGAGCAGTTCTTC	CSARVGSGRNEQFF	TRBV20-1	-	TRBD2	TRBJ2-1
TGCAGCGTGGGGACTAGAGGATTGTATGAGCAGTTCTTC	CSVGTRGLYEQFF	TRBV29-1	few	TRBD2	TRBJ2-1
TGTGCCAGCAGTCTTGCTACGGGAGAAAAACTGTTTTTT	CASSLATGEKLFF	TRBV6-6	-	-	TRBJ1-4
TGTGCCAGCAGTGGGGCCAGGACAGGGTTCACAGATACGCAGTATTTT	CASSGARTGFTDTQYF	TRBV6-1	-	TRBD1	TRBJ2-3
TGTGCCAGCAGCTTGCGGGTAGGGACCCAGTACTTC	CASSLRVGTQYF	TRBV7-9	few	-	TRBJ2-5
TGTGCCATCATAGACAGGGCCAAAAACATTCAGTACTTC	CAIIDRAKNIQYF	TRBV27	-	-	TRBJ2-4
TGTGCCAGCAGACCCCCGATTGACCACGAGCAGTACTTC	CASRPPIDHEQYF	TRBV12-3/TRBV12-4	-	-	TRBJ2-7
TGCAGTGCTAGGCAGGCGTTAGGAGAGTCGGGGGCCAAGACGGGAGGCTACACCTTC	CSARQALGESGAKTGGYTF	TRBV20-1	-	-	TRBJ1-2
TGTGCCAGCAGTCGCGCCGGGACTAGCGGGAGGAACAATGAGCAGTTCTTC	CASSRAGTSGRNNEQFF	TRBV6-2/TRBV6-3	-	TRBD2	TRBJ2-1
TGTGCCAGCAGTGACTTGGCAGGACCTGTGGTTGGCTACACCTTC	CASSDLAGPVVGYTF	TRBV6-4	-	-	TRBJ1-2
TGTGCCATCAGTGAGTCGACACGAGGACCCTATAATTCACCCCTCCACTTT	CAISESTRGPYNSPLHF	TRBV10-3	few	-	TRBJ1-6
TGTGCCAGCAGTTACCAAGGCCTCTACGAGCAGTACTTC	CASSYQGLYEQYF	TRBV6-6	few	-	TRBJ2-7
TGTGCCAGCGGGATACGGGGAGCCGAAAAACTGTTTTTT	CASGIRGAEKLFF	TRBV6-5	few	-	TRBJ1-4
TGTGCCTGGATCACGGGGCTAGCGGGAGAGACCCAGTACTTC	CAWITGLAGETQYF	TRBV30	-	TRBD2	TRBJ2-5
TGTGCCAGCAGGGGAGGGCCGCAAGAGACCCAGTACTTC	CASRGGPQETQYF	TRBV4-2	few	TRBD2	TRBJ2-5
TGTGCCAGCAGTTACTCGCTAGCGGGTGGTGGGGCCAACGTCCTGACTTTC	CASSYSLAGGGANVLTF	TRBV6-6	few	TRBD2	TRBJ2-6
TGTGCCAGCAGCGGACAGGGGGCGCGAGGCTATGGCTACACCTTC	CASSGQGARGYGYTF	TRBV7-2	-	TRBD1	TRBJ1-2
TGCGCCAGCAGCCAAGTGGGCGACTCTGGGGCCAACGTCCTGACTTTC	CASSQVGDSGANVLTF	TRBV4-1	few	-	TRBJ2-6
TGCAGCGTTGAAGATCGATCAGCCTACGAGCAGTACTTC	CSVEDRSAYEQYF	TRBV29-1	-	-	TRBJ2-7
TGTGCCAGCAGCGGCCTCTCTAGCGTTCAAGAGACCCAGTACTTC	CASSGLSSVQETQYF	TRBV5-6	few	-	TRBJ2-5
TGCGCCAGCAGCCGGACCCCAGGAGATGGGGCCAACGTCCTGACTTTC	CASSRTPGDGANVLTF	TRBV5-1	-	-	TRBJ2-6
TGTGCCAGCAGCCAAGTCTTGGCAGGTGGTTCTGGGGCCAACGTCCTGACTTTC	CASSQVLAGGSGANVLTF	TRBV4-2	few	-	TRBJ2-6
TGTGCCATCAGTGAGTCGAAAGCAGCTAACTATGGCTACACCTTC	CAISESKAANYGYTF	TRBV10-3	few	-	TRBJ1-2